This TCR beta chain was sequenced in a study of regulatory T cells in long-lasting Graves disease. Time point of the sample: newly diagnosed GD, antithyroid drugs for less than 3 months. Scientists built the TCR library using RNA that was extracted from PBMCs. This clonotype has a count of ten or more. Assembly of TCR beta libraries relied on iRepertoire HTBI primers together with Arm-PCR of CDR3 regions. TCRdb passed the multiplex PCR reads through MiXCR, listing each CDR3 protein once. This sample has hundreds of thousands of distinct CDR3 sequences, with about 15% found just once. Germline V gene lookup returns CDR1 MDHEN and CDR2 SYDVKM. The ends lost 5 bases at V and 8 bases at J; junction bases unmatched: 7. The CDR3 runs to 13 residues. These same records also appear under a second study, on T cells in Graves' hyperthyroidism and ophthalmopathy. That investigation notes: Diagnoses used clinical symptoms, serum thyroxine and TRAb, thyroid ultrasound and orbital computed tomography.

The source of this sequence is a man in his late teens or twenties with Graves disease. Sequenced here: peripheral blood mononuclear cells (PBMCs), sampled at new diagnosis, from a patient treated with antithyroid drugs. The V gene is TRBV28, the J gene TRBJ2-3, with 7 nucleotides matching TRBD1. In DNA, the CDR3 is TGTGCCAGCAGTCGACAGGGTGTGGGTACGCAGTATTTT. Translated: CASSRQGVGTQYF.